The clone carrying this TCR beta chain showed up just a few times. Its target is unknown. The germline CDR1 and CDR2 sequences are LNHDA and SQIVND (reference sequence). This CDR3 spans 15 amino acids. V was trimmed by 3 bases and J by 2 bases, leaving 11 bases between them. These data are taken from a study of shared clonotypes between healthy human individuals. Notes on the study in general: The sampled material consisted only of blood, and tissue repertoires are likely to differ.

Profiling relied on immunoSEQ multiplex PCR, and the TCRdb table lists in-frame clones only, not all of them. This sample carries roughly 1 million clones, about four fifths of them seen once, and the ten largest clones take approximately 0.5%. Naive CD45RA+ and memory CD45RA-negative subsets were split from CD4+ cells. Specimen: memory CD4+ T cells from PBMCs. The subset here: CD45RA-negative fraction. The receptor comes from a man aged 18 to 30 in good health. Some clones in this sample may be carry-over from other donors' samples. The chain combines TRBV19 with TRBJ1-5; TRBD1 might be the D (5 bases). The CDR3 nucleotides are TGTGCCAGTAGTATGGAACGGGGGGGCAATCAGCCCCAGCATTTT. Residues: CASSMERGGNQPQHF.